The clone carrying this T cell receptor (beta chain) was detected once. What it binds is unknown. The authors extracted RNA and reverse transcribed it into cDNA as the sequencing template. This table comes from immunoSEQ multiplex PCR, and its TCRdb copy is limited to in-frame clones, with some not included. The data hold roughly 280,000 clones, with about three fifths observed a single time. These data come from a study of CD8+ T cells in alopecia areata. Study results and limitations: Among the top 100, expanded CD8+ clones, as well as scalp clonality, were significantly decreased by tofacitinib.

The treatment was: oral pan-JAK inhibitor, 5-10 mg twice daily. The sequencing here drew on CD4+ T cells sorted from blood, taken around week 53, from a patient treated with tofacitinib. This clonotype was sampled from a human donor with alopecia areata.

In nucleotides, the CDR3 is TGTGCCAGCAGCTTAGTGACACTCAGCTCTGGAAACACCATATATTTT. This sequence encodes CASSLVTLSSGNTIYF. J is TRBJ1-3 and V is TRBV7-9; D is undetermined. The V gene's germline CDR1 is SEHNR and CDR2 FQNEAQ (reference sequence). Trimming stripped 1 base from V and 0 bases from J, with 10 bases between. The CDR3 loop spans 16 amino acids.